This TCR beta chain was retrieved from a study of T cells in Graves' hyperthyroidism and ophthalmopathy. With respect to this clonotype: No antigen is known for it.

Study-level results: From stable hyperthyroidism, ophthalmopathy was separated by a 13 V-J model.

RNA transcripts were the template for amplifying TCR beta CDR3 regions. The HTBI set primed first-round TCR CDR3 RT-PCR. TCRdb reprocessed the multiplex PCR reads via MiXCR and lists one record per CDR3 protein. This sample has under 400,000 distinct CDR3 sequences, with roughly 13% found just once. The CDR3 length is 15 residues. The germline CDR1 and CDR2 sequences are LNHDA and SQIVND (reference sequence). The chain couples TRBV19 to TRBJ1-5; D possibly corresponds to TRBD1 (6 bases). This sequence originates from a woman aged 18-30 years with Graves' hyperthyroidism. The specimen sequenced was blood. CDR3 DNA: TGTGCGGCCAGGGGTGGGGGGGGCGGCAATCAGCCCCAGCATTTT. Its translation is CAARGGGGGNQPQHF.